The next 26 T cell receptor beta chains were all read from a single sample in a study of CD8+CD57+ T cells in acquired aplastic anemia. Flow cytometry had shown expanded CD8+CD57+ cells in the patients chosen for sequencing. Profiling of TCR beta VDJ combinations and CDR3 sequences used genomic DNA as template. MiXCR, applied by TCRdb to the reads, yields one record per CDR3 protein. The repertoire has about 180,000 distinct CDR3 sequences, approximately 48% of them found once; the top ten carry approximately 12%. The specimen was sorted CD4+, CD8+, or CD8+CD57+ T cells (not recorded which) from PBMCs. These receptors were collected from a human donor with aplastic anemia.

This clonotype occurred once. This chain joins TRBV7-9 and TRBJ2-5, with D possibly TRBD2 on 6 matching bases. The CDR3 extends over 13 amino acids. Germline CDR1 and CDR2: SEHNR and FQNEAQ (reference sequence). With 3 bases removed from V and 3 bases from J, the gap between germline ends came to 8 bases. The CDR3 DNA follows: TGTGCCAGCAGCTTTAGGACTAAAGAGACCCAGTACTTC. It yields the protein CASSFRTKETQYF.

This clonotype appeared many times. This chain connects TRBV6-1 to TRBJ1-2, with TRBD1 identical over 11 bases. The trim removed 5 bases at V and 3 bases at J, leaving 2 bases unmatched. Germline V gives CDR1 MNHNS, CDR2 SASEGT. The CDR3 extends over 14 amino acids. The DNA for the CDR3 is TGTGCCAGCAGTCGGACAGGGGGCGACTATGGCTACACCTTC. As protein: CASSRTGGDYGYTF.

The rearrangement links TRBV15 to TRBJ2-7, with D possibly TRBD1 on 6 matching bases. V gave up 0 bases and J gave up 7 bases, with 16 bases separating them. The CDR3 contains 15 residues. Germline V lookup: CDR1 LNHNV, CDR2 YYDKDF (reference sequence). The CDR3 region is CATSRDRGTPFEQYF. CDR3 nucleotide sequence: TGTGCCACCAGCAGAGATAGGGGGACACCATTTGAGCAGTACTTC.

The CDR3 DNA reads as TGTGCCACCAGCGGGTTACAGGGGCTCTACGAGCAGTACTTC. This gives the protein CATSGLQGLYEQYF. The gene calls are TRBV15 and TRBJ2-7; 7 bases agree with TRBD1. Germline CDR1 is LNHNV and CDR2 is YYDKDF (reference sequence). The CDR3 consists of 14 residues. V was pared by 5 bases and J by 3 bases, with 7 bases of the junction left unmatched.

This rearrangement joins TRBV7-2 to TRBJ2-3, with D unresolved. Germline V lookup: CDR1 SGHTA, CDR2 FQGNSA. The V end was cut by 0 bases, the J end by 4 bases, with 11 bases between. The CDR3 extends over 15 amino acids. CDR3 in DNA: TGTGCCAGCAGCTTAGCTTCGTGTACCGCAGATACGCAGTATTTT. It yields the protein CASSLASCTADTQYF.

This rearrangement joins TRBV20-1 to TRBJ1-6; weak D call: TRBD1 (5 bases). Trimming left V 3 bases short and J 9 bases short, with 18 bases between. This CDR3 contains 15 residues. Germline CDR1 reads DFQATT; CDR2 reads SNEGSKA (reference sequence). The CDR3 spells CSARGDAKHTSPLHF. CDR3 DNA: TGCAGTGCTAGGGGGGACGCCAAACACACTTCACCCCTCCACTTT.

The chain combines TRBV29-1 with TRBJ1-1; TRBD1 aligns across 7 bases. CDR1 and CDR2 from the germline V gene are SQVTM and ANQGSEA. The J segment lost 1 base and the V segment lost 2 bases, leaving 7 bases of the junction unmatched. This CDR3 has 15 residues. The CDR3 DNA reads as TGCAGCGTTGAACAGGGGGGCTCGGCGAACACTGAAGCTTTCTTT. Translating gives CSVEQGGSANTEAFF.

Ten or more counts support this clonotype. The rearrangement joins TRBV19 to TRBJ1-1; possible D gene TRBD1, 5 bases. Trimming took 3 bases from V and 2 from J, leaving 10 bases between them. The germline V gene encodes CDR1 LNHDA and CDR2 SQIVND (reference sequence). The CDR3 is made up of 14 amino acids. CDR3 amino acids: CASSIGRGNTEAFF. CDR3 sequence (DNA): TGTGCCAGTAGTATCGGCCGGGGCAACACTGAAGCTTTCTTT.

The chain employs TRBV2 and TRBJ1-2; the D gene is possibly TRBD1 (5 bases). With 11 bases removed from V and 8 bases from J, the gap between germline ends came to 18 bases. CDR1 and CDR2 (germline): SNHLY, FYNNEI. CDR3 size: 12 residues. CDR3 DNA: TGTGCCTCAATGGTGGGGGGAGAAGGCTACACCTTC. Translated, it gives CASMVGGEGYTF.

J is TRBJ2-1 and V is TRBV29-1; 7 bases are shared with TRBD1. The CDR3 has 13 amino acids. J gave up 3 bases and V 4 bases, and 3 bases lay outside the gene matches. Germline loops: CDR1 SQVTM, CDR2 ANQGSEA. Here the CDR3 reads CSVGRDSYNEQFF. The CDR3 coding sequence is TGCAGCGTTGGCCGGGACAGCTACAATGAGCAGTTCTTC.

For this clonotype: Lacking the conserved final phenylalanine or tryptophan, this CDR3 likely reflects a read error. The limits of the CDR3 on the DNA are not certain, so only TCRdb's listed CDR3 is given. The rearrangement uses TRBV24-1 and TRBJ1-2. Germline V gene data show CDR1 as KGHDR and CDR2 as SFDVKD. A total of 12 residues make up the CDR3, ends included. CDR3 protein: CATSLAESLAVG.

V and J are TRBV20-1 and TRBJ1-2, with D perhaps matching TRBD1 (6 bases). This CDR3 is built from 13 residues. Germline values: CDR1 DFQATT, CDR2 SNEGSKA (reference sequence). V lost 7 bases, J lost 6 bases, and 18 bases lay in between. The CDR3, as DNA: TGCAGTGTTCCAAAGTGGGGGCAGGATGGCTACACCTTC. Protein: CSVPKWGQDGYTF.

J is TRBJ1-6 and V is TRBV11-1; 12 positions match TRBD1. CDR3 length equals 17 residues. CDR1 and CDR2 (germline): SGHAT, FQDESV (reference sequence). Trimming cost V 5 bases and J 9 bases; bases outside gene matches: 11. The DNA of the CDR3 is TGTGCCAGCAGCCCCGCCAGGGGACAGGGGGCGGCTTCACCCCTCCACTTT. Encoded protein: CASSPARGQGAASPLHF.

This clonotype was seen many times. This chain connects TRBV19 to TRBJ2-1, with 7 bases fitting TRBD2. From germline, CDR1 is LNHDA and CDR2 SQIVND (reference sequence). The CDR3 loop spans 16 amino acids. The trim removed 4 bases at V and 7 bases at J, leaving 13 bases unmatched. The CDR3 reads CASSTRRDGGMNEQFF. The CDR3 DNA is TGTGCCAGTAGTACCCGCCGGGACGGGGGGATGAATGAGCAGTTCTTC.

As DNA, the CDR3 is TGTGCCAGCAGCTTAGGGGCAAGCTCCTATAATTCACCCCTCCACTTT. It specifies CASSLGASSYNSPLHF. V usage is TRBV7-2 and J usage is TRBJ1-6; D unclear. The CDR3 spans 16 residues. Deletions cut 1 base from V and 0 bases from J, with 7 bases between. Germline V gives CDR1 SGHTA, CDR2 FQGNSA.

The genes are TRBV10-3 and TRBJ2-7; no definite D call. V lost 6 bases to trimming and J lost 5 bases, with 23 bases between them. The germline gives CDR1 ENHRY, CDR2 SYGVKD. The CDR3 contains 16 residues. The CDR3 is CAISPLRIPGYHEQYF. The CDR3 DNA is TGTGCCATCAGCCCCTTGCGGATCCCCGGGTACCACGAGCAGTACTTC.

This chain joins TRBV9 and TRBJ2-5; TRBD1 matches 9 bases. The CDR3 is made up of 13 amino acids. J gave up 3 bases and V 5 bases, and 2 bases lay outside the gene matches. Per the germline V gene, CDR1 is SGDLS and CDR2 is YYNGEE. In DNA, the CDR3 is TGTGCCAGCAGGGGACAGGGAGAAGAGACCCAGTACTTC. Translated: CASRGQGEETQYF.

This clonotype was seen a handful of times. The chain links TRBV10-3 to TRBJ2-2; TRBD1 agrees at 9 bases. In germline, CDR1 is ENHRY, CDR2 SYGVKD. V dropped 10 bases and J dropped 0; count of bases not matched to a gene: 6. CDR3 size: 15 residues. This CDR3 reads CASRRQGANTGELFF. The CDR3 DNA reads TGTGCCAGCAGACGACAGGGGGCGAACACCGGGGAGCTGTTTTTT.

The chain has TRBV6-6 and TRBJ2-3; 7 bases are a match to TRBD1. In germline, CDR1 is MNHNY, CDR2 SVGAGI (reference sequence). Trimming took 8 bases from V and 2 from J; bases not matched to a gene: 7. The CDR3 totals 14 residues. The chain's CDR3 is CASGWDSNTDTQYF. The DNA of the CDR3 is TGTGCCAGCGGATGGGACAGCAACACAGATACGCAGTATTTT.

With respect to this clonotype: A much larger clone sits a single nucleotide away, making a read error possible. This is likely a read error, given that the CDR3 carries no conserved phenylalanine or tryptophan at its end. This chain connects TRBV20-1 to TRBJ1-3, with unresolved D. Trimming removed 5 bases at V and 4 bases at J, with 6 bases between. In germline, CDR1 is DFQATT, CDR2 SNEGSKA (reference sequence). CDR3 length: 11 amino acids. This CDR3 reads CSALRGNTIYS. The CDR3 nucleotides read TGCAGTGCTTTAAGAGGAAACACCATATATTCT.

At least ten counts were recorded for this clonotype. This chain joins TRBV7-3 and TRBJ2-7; 13 bases agree with TRBD2. The CDR3 is 15 amino acids. Unmatched junction bases numbered 5, after V lost 4 bases and J lost 5 bases. Per the germline V gene, CDR1 is SGHTA and CDR2 is FQGTGA. CDR3: CASSSGLAGRDEQYF. The CDR3 nucleotides read TGTGCCAGCAGCTCGGGACTAGCGGGGAGAGACGAGCAGTACTTC. The full variable domain, in which reference TRBV7-3 and TRBJ2-7 provide the parts outside the CDR3, is GAGVSQTPSNKVTEKGKYVELRCDPISGHTALYWYRQSLGQGPEFLIYFQGTGAADDSGLPNDRFFAVRPEGSVSTLKIQRTERGDSAVYLCASSSGLAGRDEQYFGPGTRLTVT.

This clonotype was counted at least ten times. This chain connects TRBV2 to TRBJ1-5; 8 bases map to TRBD1. CDR1 and CDR2 from the germline V gene are SNHLY and FYNNEI. Trimming at V came to 6 bases and at J to 2 bases, leaving 6 bases not matched to a gene. This CDR3 comprises 15 residues. The CDR3 sequence is CASRAGTGGNQPQHF. In DNA form, the CDR3 reads TGTGCCAGCAGAGCCGGGACAGGAGGCAATCAGCCCCAGCATTTT.

As concerns this clonotype: At one end the junction does not follow the germline gene, possibly because of a read error. The rearrangement uses TRBV24-1 and TRBJ2-6, with a possible D match to TRBD1 (5 bases). The CDR3 is 16 residues long. Germline CDR1 KGHDR, CDR2 SFDVKD. The CDR3 sequence: CATSGGWGSGADVLTF. The CDR3 DNA is TGTGCCACCAGTGGGGGATGGGGCTCTGGGGCCGACGTCCTGACTTTC.

The V gene is TRBV7-9, the J gene TRBJ1-5; maybe TRBD1 (5 bases). The CDR3 contains 13 residues. Germline V lookup: CDR1 SEHNR, CDR2 FQNEAQ (reference sequence). Trimming took off 5 bases at V and 6 bases at J, with 11 bases between the two ends. CDR3 DNA sequence: TGTGCCAGCAGCCAGCCCGGGACTCAGCCCCAGCATTTT. This sequence encodes CASSQPGTQPQHF.

In this sample, this clonotype turned up many times. V is TRBV20-1 and J is TRBJ2-5; D is tentatively TRBD1 or TRBD2 (5 bases each). Trimming stripped 5 bases from V and 3 bases from J, with 10 bases between. The germline V gene encodes CDR1 DFQATT and CDR2 SNEGSKA (reference sequence). The CDR3 extends over 12 amino acids. The DNA of the CDR3 is TGCAGTGCTGTGGGACGTGAAGAGACCCAGTACTTC. Translating gives CSAVGREETQYF.

The gene calls are TRBV27 and TRBJ2-6; the D is unclear. Per germline, CDR1 MNHEY and CDR2 SMNVEV (reference sequence). This CDR3 region has 15 residues. Trimming removed 9 bases at V and 0 bases at J, with 12 bases between. CDR3 coding DNA: TGTGCCAGTCGAGGTTTCAGCTCTGGGGCCAACGTCCTGACTTTC. It yields the protein CASRGFSSGANVLTF.